This T cell receptor beta chain comes out of a study of T cells in Graves' hyperthyroidism and ophthalmopathy. This CDR3 spans 18 amino acids. The germline gives CDR1 MGHDK, CDR2 SYGVNS. V shed 2 bases, J shed 0 bases, and the junction held 11 bases outside the gene matches. As to this clonotype: Its antigen remains unknown.

Exclusion of a patient resulted from uncontrolled infection, other autoimmune disease, pregnancy or lactation. Thyroid ultrasound and orbital computed tomography, with clinical symptoms and serum thyroxine and TRAb, informed diagnoses. The source material, RNA transcripts, was used to amplify TCR beta CDR3 regions. First-round RT-PCR with HTBI primers amplified the TCR CDR3 region. In TCRdb, the multiplex PCR reads were re-called with MiXCR into one record per CDR3 protein. Of 500,000 to 800,000 distinct CDR3 sequences in the sample, 45% were seen once. The study, taken as a whole, reports: Most clonotypes expanded in thyroid above 0.001 were likewise present in blood. By a 13 V-J model, ophthalmopathy was set apart from stable hyperthyroidism.

The genes are TRBV25-1 and TRBJ2-7, with 9 bases aligning to TRBD1. The clonotype originates from an adult man with Graves' disease, either hyperthyroidism or ophthalmopathy (not recorded which). The specimen was peripheral blood or thyroid tissue (not recorded which). Here the CDR3 DNA reads TGTGCCAGCAGTGAAGTGAGGACAGGGGACTCGAGCTCCTACGAGCAGTACTTC. It yields the protein CASSEVRTGDSSSYEQYF.